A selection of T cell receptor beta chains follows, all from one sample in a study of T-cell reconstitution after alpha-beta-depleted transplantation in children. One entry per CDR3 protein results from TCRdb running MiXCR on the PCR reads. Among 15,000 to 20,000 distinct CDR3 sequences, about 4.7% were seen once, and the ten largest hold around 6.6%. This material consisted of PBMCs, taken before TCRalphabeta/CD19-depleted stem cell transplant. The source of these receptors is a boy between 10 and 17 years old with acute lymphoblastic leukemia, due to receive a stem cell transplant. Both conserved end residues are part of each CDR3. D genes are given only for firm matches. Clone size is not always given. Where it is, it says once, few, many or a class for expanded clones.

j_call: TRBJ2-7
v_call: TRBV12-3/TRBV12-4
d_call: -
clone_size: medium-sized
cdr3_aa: CASSLGPTTYEQYF
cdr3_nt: TGTGCCAGCAGTCTGGGACCAACCACCTACGAGCAGTACTTC

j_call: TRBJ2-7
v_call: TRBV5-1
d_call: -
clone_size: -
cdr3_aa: CASSLAGQGSRQYF
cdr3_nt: TGCGCCAGCAGCTTGGCTGGGCAGGGCAGTCGGCAGTACTTC

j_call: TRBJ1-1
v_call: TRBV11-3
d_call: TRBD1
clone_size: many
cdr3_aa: CASSSGTGTNTEAFF
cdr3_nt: TGTGCCAGCAGCTCAGGGACAGGGACGAACACTGAAGCTTTCTTT

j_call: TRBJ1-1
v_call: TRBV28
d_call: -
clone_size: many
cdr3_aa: CASSLFTLSGTEAFF
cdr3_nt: TGTGCCAGCAGTTTATTTACGCTCTCGGGCACTGAAGCTTTCTTT

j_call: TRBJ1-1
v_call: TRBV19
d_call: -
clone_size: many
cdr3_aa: CASSVKMNTEAFF
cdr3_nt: TGTGCCAGTAGTGTTAAGATGAACACTGAAGCTTTCTTT

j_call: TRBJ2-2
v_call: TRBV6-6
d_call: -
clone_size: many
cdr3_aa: CASRRDHTGELFF
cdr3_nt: TGTGCCAGCCGGCGAGATCACACCGGGGAGCTGTTTTTT

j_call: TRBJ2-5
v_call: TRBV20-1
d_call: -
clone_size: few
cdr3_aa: CSARDFLRVQGGETQYF
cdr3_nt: TGCAGTGCTAGAGATTTCTTGAGAGTTCAAGGGGGAGAGACCCAGTACTTC

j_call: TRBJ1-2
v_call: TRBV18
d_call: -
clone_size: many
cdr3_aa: CASSPNSIDGYTF
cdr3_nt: TGTGCCAGCTCACCTAACTCTATTGACGGCTACACCTTC

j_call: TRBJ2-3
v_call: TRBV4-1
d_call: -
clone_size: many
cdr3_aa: CASSQGPSANPQYF
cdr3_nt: TGCGCCAGCAGCCAAGGACCCTCGGCGAATCCGCAGTATTTT

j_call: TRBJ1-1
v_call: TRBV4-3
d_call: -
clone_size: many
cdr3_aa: CASSPARGRNTEAFF
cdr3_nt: TGCGCCAGCAGCCCCGCACGCGGCAGGAACACTGAAGCTTTCTTT

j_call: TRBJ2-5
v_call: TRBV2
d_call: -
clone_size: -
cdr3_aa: CASSPRRGTQRETQYF
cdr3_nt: TGTGCCAGCAGTCCCAGGAGGGGGACACAGCGGGAGACCCAGTACTTC

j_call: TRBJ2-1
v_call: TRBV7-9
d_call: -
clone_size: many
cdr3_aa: CASQGMGEQFF
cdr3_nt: TGTGCCAGCCAGGGAATGGGTGAGCAGTTCTTC

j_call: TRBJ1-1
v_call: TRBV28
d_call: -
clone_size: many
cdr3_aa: CASRGSPWTEAFF
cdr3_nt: TGTGCCAGCCGGGGGAGCCCTTGGACTGAAGCTTTCTTT

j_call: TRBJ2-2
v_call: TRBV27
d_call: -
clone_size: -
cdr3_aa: CASTNSYTGELFF
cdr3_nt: TGTGCCAGCACCAACTCTTACACCGGGGAGCTGTTTTTT

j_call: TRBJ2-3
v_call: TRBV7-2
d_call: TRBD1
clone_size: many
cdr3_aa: CASSLAQAGGADTQYF
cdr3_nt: TGTGCCAGCAGCTTAGCCCAGGCAGGGGGCGCAGATACGCAGTATTTT

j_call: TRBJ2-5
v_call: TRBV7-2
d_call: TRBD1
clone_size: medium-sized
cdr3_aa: CASSLSTGRETQYF
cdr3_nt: TGTGCCAGCAGCCTCTCGACAGGGAGAGAGACCCAGTACTTC

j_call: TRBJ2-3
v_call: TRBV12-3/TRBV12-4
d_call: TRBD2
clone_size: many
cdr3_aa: CASSRTSGSFKDTQYF
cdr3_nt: TGTGCCAGCAGTCGGACTAGCGGGAGTTTCAAAGATACGCAGTATTTT

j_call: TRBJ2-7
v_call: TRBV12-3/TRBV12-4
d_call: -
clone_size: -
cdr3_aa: CASKRGAGNEQYF
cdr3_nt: TGTGCCAGCAAGAGGGGGGCGGGAAACGAGCAGTACTTC

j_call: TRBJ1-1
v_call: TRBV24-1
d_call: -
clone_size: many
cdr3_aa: CATPPRKAFF
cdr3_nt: TGTGCCACTCCCCCCAGGAAAGCTTTCTTT

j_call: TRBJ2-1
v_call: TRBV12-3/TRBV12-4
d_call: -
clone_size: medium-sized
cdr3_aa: CASSPVGAWEQFF
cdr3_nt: TGTGCCAGCAGTCCGGTCGGGGCCTGGGAGCAGTTCTTC

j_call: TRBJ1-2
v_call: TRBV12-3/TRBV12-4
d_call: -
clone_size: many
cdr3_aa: CASSDAPTWGAHYGYTF
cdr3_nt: TGTGCCAGCAGTGACGCGCCGACCTGGGGGGCCCACTATGGCTACACCTTC

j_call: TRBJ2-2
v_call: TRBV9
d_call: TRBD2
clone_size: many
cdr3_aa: CASSVVRGGRTGELFF
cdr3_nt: TGTGCCAGCAGCGTAGTGCGGGGGGGCCGGACCGGGGAGCTGTTTTTT

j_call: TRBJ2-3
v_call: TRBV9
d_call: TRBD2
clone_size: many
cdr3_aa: CASSVSLAGELTDTQYF
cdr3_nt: TGTGCCAGCAGCGTCTCTCTAGCGGGGGAGCTAACAGATACGCAGTATTTT

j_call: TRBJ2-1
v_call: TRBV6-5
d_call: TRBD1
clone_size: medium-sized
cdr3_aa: CASSPGTGFDEQFF
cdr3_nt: TGTGCCAGCAGCCCCGGGACAGGGTTCGATGAGCAGTTCTTC

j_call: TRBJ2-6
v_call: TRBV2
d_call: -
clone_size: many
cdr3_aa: CASREWETGANVLTF
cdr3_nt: TGTGCCAGCAGGGAATGGGAAACTGGGGCCAACGTCCTGACTTTC

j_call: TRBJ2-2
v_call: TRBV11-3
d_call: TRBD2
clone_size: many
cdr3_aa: CASSLRVAGATGELFF
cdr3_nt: TGTGCCAGCAGCCTCAGGGTGGCGGGAGCTACCGGGGAGCTGTTTTTT

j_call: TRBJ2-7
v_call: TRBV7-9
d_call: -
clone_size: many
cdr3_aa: CASSLADGLYYEQYF
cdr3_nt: TGTGCCAGCAGCTTAGCGGACGGCTTATACTACGAGCAGTACTTC

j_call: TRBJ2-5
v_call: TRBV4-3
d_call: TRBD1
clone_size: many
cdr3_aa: CASSQAWTGGMYQETQYF
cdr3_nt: TGCGCCAGCAGCCAAGCTTGGACAGGGGGGATGTACCAAGAGACCCAGTACTTC

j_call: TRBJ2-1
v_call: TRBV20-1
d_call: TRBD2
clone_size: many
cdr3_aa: CSARGGLANSYNEQFF
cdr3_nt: TGCAGTGCTCGGGGAGGACTAGCGAACTCCTACAATGAGCAGTTCTTC

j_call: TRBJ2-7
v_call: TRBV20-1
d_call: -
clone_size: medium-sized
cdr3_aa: CSASQTSGREQYF
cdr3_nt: TGCAGTGCTAGTCAGACCAGCGGTCGGGAGCAGTACTTC

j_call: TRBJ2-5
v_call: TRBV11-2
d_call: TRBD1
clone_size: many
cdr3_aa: CASSLERIQGLKETQYF
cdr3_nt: TGTGCCAGCAGCTTAGAGCGGATACAGGGGCTTAAAGAGACCCAGTACTTC

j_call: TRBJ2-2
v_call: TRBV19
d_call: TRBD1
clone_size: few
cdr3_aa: CASSRAPTGGIGTGELFF
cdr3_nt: TGTGCCAGTAGTAGGGCTCCCACAGGGGGCATAGGCACCGGGGAGCTGTTTTTT

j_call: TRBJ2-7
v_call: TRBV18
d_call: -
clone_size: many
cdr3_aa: CASSPDTGPYEQYF
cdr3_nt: TGTGCCAGCTCACCAGATACAGGTCCCTACGAGCAGTACTTC

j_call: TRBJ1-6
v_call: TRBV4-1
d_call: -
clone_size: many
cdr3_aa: CASSQGSIGSPLHF
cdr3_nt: TGCGCCAGCAGCCAAGGGTCAATAGGGTCACCCCTCCACTTT

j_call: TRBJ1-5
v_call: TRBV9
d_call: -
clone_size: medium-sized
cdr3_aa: CASSPGSNQPQHF
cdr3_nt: TGTGCCAGCAGCCCCGGGAGTAATCAGCCCCAGCATTTT

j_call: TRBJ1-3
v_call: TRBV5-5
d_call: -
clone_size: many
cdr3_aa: CASSLGRTPGNTIYF
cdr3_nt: TGTGCCAGCAGCTTGGGTAGGACACCTGGAAACACCATATATTTT

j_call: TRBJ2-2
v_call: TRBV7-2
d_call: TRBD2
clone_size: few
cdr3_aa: CASSHDEREGTGELFF
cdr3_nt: TGTGCCAGCAGCCATGACGAGCGGGAGGGCACCGGGGAGCTGTTTTTT

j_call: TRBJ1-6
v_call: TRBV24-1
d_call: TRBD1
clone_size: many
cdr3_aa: CATRGQGDSPLHF
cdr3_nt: TGTGCCACCAGGGGACAGGGAGATTCACCCCTCCACTTT

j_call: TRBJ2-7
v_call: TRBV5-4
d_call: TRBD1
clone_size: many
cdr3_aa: CASSLSTGNYEQYF
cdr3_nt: TGTGCCAGCAGCCTATCGACAGGGAACTACGAGCAGTACTTC

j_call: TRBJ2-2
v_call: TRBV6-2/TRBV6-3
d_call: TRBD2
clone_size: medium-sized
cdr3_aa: CASSWTSPNTGELFF
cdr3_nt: TGTGCCAGCAGTTGGACTAGCCCGAACACCGGGGAGCTGTTTTTT

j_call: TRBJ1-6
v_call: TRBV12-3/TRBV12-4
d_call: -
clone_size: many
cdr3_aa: CASSRDRVNSPLHF
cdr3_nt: TGTGCCAGCAGCCGAGACAGAGTAAATTCACCCCTCCACTTT

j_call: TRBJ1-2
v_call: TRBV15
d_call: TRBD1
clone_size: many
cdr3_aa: CATSSGQGRNYGYTF
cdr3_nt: TGTGCCACCAGCAGCGGACAGGGTAGAAACTATGGCTACACCTTC

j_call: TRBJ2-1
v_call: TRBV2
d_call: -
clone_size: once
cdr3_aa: CTCSRTRALAGAYNEQFF
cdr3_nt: TGTACCTGCAGTCGCACCCGGGCGTTGGCGGGCGCCTACAATGAGCAGTTCTTC

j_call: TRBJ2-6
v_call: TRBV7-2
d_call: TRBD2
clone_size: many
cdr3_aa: CASSFGLAAGANVLTF
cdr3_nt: TGTGCCAGCAGCTTTGGACTAGCGGCTGGAGCCAACGTCCTGACTTTC

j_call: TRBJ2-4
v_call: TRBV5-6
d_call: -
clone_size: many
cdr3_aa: CASRPYLEQGAKNIQYF
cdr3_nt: TGTGCCAGCAGACCGTACCTAGAACAGGGCGCCAAAAACATTCAGTACTTC